The entry that follows covers one T cell receptor beta chain sequence. Its antigen is unidentified. Germline loops: CDR1 DFQATT, CDR2 SNEGSKA (reference sequence). The CDR3 runs 11 residues. The germline V and J ends were trimmed by 3 bases and 5 bases, with 7 bases remaining between them. These data come from a study of response to subunit inactivated influenza vaccine. Study-wide points: Only a handful of new T cells, the authors suggested, are recruited with each seasonal influenza vaccination.

TCRdb re-called the RT-PCR reads with MiXCR, one entry per CDR3 protein. This sample has about 500,000 distinct CDR3 sequences, with more than 15% found just once. The sequence was collected from a man between 50 and 75 years old who received an inactivated influenza vaccine. The sample here was CD4+ T cells sorted from PBMCs, taken about 23 months after vaccination. V and J are TRBV20-1 and TRBJ1-1, with D maybe TRBD1 (5 bases). The CDR3 DNA follows: TGCAGTGCTAGTCAGGGAACTGAAGCTTTCTTT. Its translation is CSASQGTEAFF.